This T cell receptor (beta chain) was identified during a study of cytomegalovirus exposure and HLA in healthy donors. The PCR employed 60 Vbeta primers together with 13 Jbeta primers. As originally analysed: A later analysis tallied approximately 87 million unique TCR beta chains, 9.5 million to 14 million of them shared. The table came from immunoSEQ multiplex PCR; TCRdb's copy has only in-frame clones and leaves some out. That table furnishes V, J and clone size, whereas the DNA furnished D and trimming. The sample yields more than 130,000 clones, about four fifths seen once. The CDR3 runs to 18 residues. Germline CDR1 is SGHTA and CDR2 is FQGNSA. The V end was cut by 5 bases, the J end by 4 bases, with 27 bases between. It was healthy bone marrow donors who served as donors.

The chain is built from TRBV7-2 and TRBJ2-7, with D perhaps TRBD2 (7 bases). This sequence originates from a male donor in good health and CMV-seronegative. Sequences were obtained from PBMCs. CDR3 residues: CASSERGGGPYYSYEQYF. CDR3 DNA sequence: TGTGCCAGCAGCGAAAGGGGCGGGGGCCCTTACTATTCATACGAGCAGTACTTC. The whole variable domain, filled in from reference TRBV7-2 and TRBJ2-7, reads GAGVSQSPSNKVTEKGKDVELRCDPISGHTALYWYRQSLGQGLEFLIYFQGNSAPDKSGLPSDRFSAERTGGSVSTLTIQRTQQEDSAVYLCASSERGGGPYYSYEQYFGPGTRLTVT.